Below are 30 T cell receptor beta chains sequenced from a single sample in a study of T cells after yellow fever vaccination. From the 5' RACE reads, TCRdb called clonotypes with MiXCR, one entry per CDR3 protein. Among hundreds of thousands of distinct CDR3 sequences listed, approximately 21% were seen once. The sequencing here drew on PBMCs, taken 15 days after the yellow fever booster vaccination. Receptors originate from a man aged 25-40 years who received the YFV17D yellow fever vaccine.

Only a few counts were recorded for this clonotype. An end of the junction does not agree with germline; a read error may underlie this. This chain uses TRBV4-1 with TRBJ2-7; 9 bases fit TRBD2. The germline V gene has CDR1 MGHRA and CDR2 YSYEKL. CDR3 length: 16 amino acids. The CDR3 reads CASSQEASGANYEQYF. The CDR3 DNA follows: TGTGCCAGCAGCCAAGAGGCTAGCGGGGCCAACTACGAGCAGTACTTC.

This rearrangement joins TRBV5-4 to TRBJ2-2; TRBD2 might be the D (7 bases). V was shortened by 6 bases and J by 1 base, with 22 bases between the two germline ends. Germline V gene lookup returns CDR1 SGHNT and CDR2 YYREEE (reference sequence). The CDR3 is 18 residues long. CDR3 residues: CASIRQGGAGRNTGELFF. The CDR3, as DNA: TGTGCCAGCATCCGACAAGGGGGGGCAGGGCGGAACACCGGGGAGCTGTTTTTT. The variable domain in full, completed from reference TRBV5-4 and TRBJ2-2, reads ETGVTQSPTHLIKTRGQQVTLRCSSQSGHNTVSWYQQALGQGPQFIFQYYREEENGRGNFPPRFSGLQFPNYSSELNVNALELDDSALYLCASIRQGGAGRNTGELFFGEGSRLTVL.

The chain combines TRBV15 with TRBJ2-1; TRBD2 matches at 7 bases. Germline CDR1 is LNHNV and CDR2 is YYDKDF (reference sequence). The junction had 6 bases not matched to a gene; V was cut back by 1 base and J by 9 bases. The length of the CDR3 is 14 residues. CDR3 region: CATSRVGRAGEQFF. CDR3 sequence (DNA): TGTGCCACCAGCAGAGTTGGGAGGGCCGGTGAGCAGTTCTTC.

The chain links TRBV7-9 to TRBJ2-7, with 9 bases aligning to TRBD1. The CDR3 is 14 amino acids. The junction had 10 bases not matched to a gene; V was cut back by 11 bases and J by 2 bases. Per the germline V gene, CDR1 is SEHNR and CDR2 is FQNEAQ (reference sequence). CDR3 DNA sequence: TGTGCCGGGGGAGACAGGGGGGGTACCTACGAGCAGTACTTC. Encoded protein: CAGGDRGGTYEQYF.

This clonotype was detected only a few times. The rearrangement links TRBV29-1 to TRBJ2-3; 10 bases are a match to TRBD2. Unmatched junction bases numbered 5, after V lost 4 bases and J lost 4 bases. The CDR3 contains 14 residues. In germline, CDR1 is SQVTM, CDR2 ANQGSEA. The DNA for the CDR3 is TGCAGCGTTGGTCCTAGCGGGAGTTCAGATACGCAGTATTTT. It is translated as CSVGPSGSSDTQYF.

This clonotype was seen more than once but under ten times. The chain uses TRBV20-1 and TRBJ2-3; D is unclear. Between the trimmed V and J ends, which lost 3 bases and 2 bases, there was a span of 15 bases. The length of the CDR3 is 15 residues. Germline V gives CDR1 DFQATT, CDR2 SNEGSKA (reference sequence). CDR3: CSARPPGSPTDTQYF. The CDR3 coding sequence is TGCAGTGCTAGGCCCCCCGGGTCCCCCACAGATACGCAGTATTTT.

This clonotype has a handful of counts. The chain uses TRBV18 and TRBJ2-7, with D perhaps TRBD1 (5 bases). Between the trimmed V and J ends, which lost 0 bases and 0 bases, there was a span of 12 bases. CDR1 is KGHSH and CDR2 is LQKENI in the germline V gene. The CDR3 covers 16 residues. CDR3: CASSPPLGHSSYEQYF. The DNA for the CDR3 is TGTGCCAGCTCACCACCTCTAGGACACAGCTCCTACGAGCAGTACTTC.

This clonotype has only a few counts. The chain links TRBV6-1 to TRBJ2-1; 8 nucleotides line up with TRBD1. The CDR3 totals 15 residues. From germline, CDR1 is MNHNS and CDR2 SASEGT. V was pared by 5 bases and J by 4 bases, with 7 bases of the junction left unmatched. The CDR3: CASSKSRDRYNEQFF. The CDR3 DNA reads as TGTGCCAGCAGTAAGTCCCGGGACAGGTACAATGAGCAGTTCTTC.

The chain joins TRBV11-2 to TRBJ2-7; the D is unclear. This CDR3 comprises 14 residues. The V end lost 1 base, the J end lost 6 bases, and 13 bases lay between the germline ends. Per germline, CDR1 SGHAT and CDR2 FQNNGV. The CDR3 DNA is TGTGCCAGCAGCTTAGGATATTCCTACGCCGAGCAGTACTTC. This translates into CASSLGYSYAEQYF.

This clonotype turned up a few times. The rearrangement uses TRBV19 and TRBJ2-7; TRBD2 matches at 8 bases. Germline V CDR1 and CDR2: LNHDA, SQIVND (reference sequence). This CDR3 is 15 amino acids long. V lost 6 bases, J lost 3 bases, and 10 bases stayed unmatched. DNA for the CDR3: TGTGCCAGTAGAGAATCAAGCGGGAGTTTCTACGAGCAGTACTTC. It yields the protein CASRESSGSFYEQYF.

This clonotype showed up just a few times. The chain is built from TRBV12-3 or TRBV12-4 and TRBJ1-5; D ambiguous. V shed 0 bases and J shed 1 base, with 7 bases lying between them. The CDR3 has 15 amino acids. The CDR3 nucleotides read TGTGCCAGCAGTTTAGCCTGGGGAAGCAATCAGCCCCAGCATTTT. It codes for CASSLAWGSNQPQHF.

A few counts support this clonotype. This sequence joins TRBV5-1 and TRBJ2-3, with unresolved D. Germline values: CDR1 SGHRS, CDR2 YFSETQ. The CDR3 totals 15 residues. The ends were cut back, 0 bases at V and 2 bases at J, with 10 bases in the middle. The CDR3 reads CASSLAARPTDTQYF. As DNA, the CDR3 is TGCGCCAGCAGCTTGGCCGCCCGGCCCACAGATACGCAGTATTTT.

The chain is built from TRBV7-2 and TRBJ1-5; the D gene is possibly TRBD1 (6 bases). Looked up from germline, CDR1 is SGHTA and CDR2 is FQGNSA. Trimming shortened V by 0 bases and J by 6 bases, and 15 bases separated the two germline ends. The CDR3 sequence is 16 residues long. CDR3 DNA: TGTGCCAGCAGCTTAGCGCTAGGGGGTCGGAGTCAGCCCCAGCATTTT. Protein product: CASSLALGGRSQPQHF. Filled out from reference TRBV7-2 and TRBJ1-5, the complete variable domain reads GAGVSQSPSNKVTEKGKDVELRCDPISGHTALYWYRQSLGQGLEFLIYFQGNSAPDKSGLPSDRFSAERTGGSVSTLTIQRTQQEDSAVYLCASSLALGGRSQPQHFGDGTRLSIL.

In its sample, this clonotype was seen once. Without the conserved terminal phenylalanine or tryptophan, this CDR3 likely stems from a read error. V usage is TRBV6-5 and J usage is TRBJ2-1; TRBD1 might be the D (5 bases). CDR3 length: 16 amino acids. Per germline, CDR1 MNHEY and CDR2 SVGAGI. Trimming cost V 0 bases and J 3 bases, with 12 bases left between them. Here the CDR3 reads CASSYSGEAIYNEQFS. CDR3 in DNA: TGTGCCAGCAGTTACTCAGGGGAAGCAATCTACAATGAGCAGTTCTCC.

This clonotype was seen ten or more times. The chain uses TRBV2 and TRBJ2-5; weak D call: TRBD2 (5 bases). The V and J ends lost 8 bases and 2 bases respectively, with 6 bases between them. This CDR3 spans 11 amino acids. CDR1 and CDR2 from the germline V gene are SNHLY and FYNNEI. The chain's CDR3 is CASGLQETQYF. DNA of the CDR3: TGTGCCAGCGGACTTCAAGAGACCCAGTACTTC.

The V and J genes are TRBV5-4 and TRBJ2-5; possibly TRBD1 for D (6 bases). The CDR3 contains 13 residues. Trimming shortened V by 4 bases and J by 4 bases, and 11 bases separated the two germline ends. CDR1 and CDR2 from the germline V gene are SGHNT and YYREEE (reference sequence). CDR3 in amino acids: CASSEQGRETQYF. The CDR3 nucleotides are TGTGCCAGCAGCGAACAGGGTCGAGAGACCCAGTACTTC. Looking up the rest from reference TRBV5-4 and TRBJ2-5 gives the full variable domain: ETGVTQSPTHLIKTRGQQVTLRCSSQSGHNTVSWYQQALGQGPQFIFQYYREEENGRGNFPPRFSGLQFPNYSSELNVNALELDDSALYLCASSEQGRETQYFGPGTRLLVL.

The V call is TRBV5-6, the J call TRBJ1-5; D remains unclear. V was trimmed by 1 base and J by 5 bases, leaving 4 bases between them. Looked up from germline, CDR1 is SGHDT and CDR2 is YYEEEE. This CDR3 has 12 residues. CDR3 region: CASSLSDQPQHF. DNA of the CDR3: TGTGCCAGCAGCTTGTCGGATCAGCCCCAGCATTTT.

This clonotype appeared a few times. The rearrangement joins TRBV21-1 to TRBJ2-1. TRBV21-1 is recorded as a pseudogene. This CDR3 is 18 amino acids long. The CDR3, as DNA: TGTGCCAGCAGCAAAGCGCTATGTCGCGCGGTTTTAGTCAATGAGCAGTTCTTC. It specifies CASSKALCRAVLVNEQFF.

The chain has TRBV18 and TRBJ2-3; D not resolved. This CDR3 spans 15 amino acids. In germline, CDR1 is KGHSH, CDR2 LQKENI. The germline V and J ends were trimmed by 1 base and 0 bases, with 8 bases remaining between them. This CDR3 is CASSPLTQSTDTQYF. As DNA, the CDR3 is TGTGCCAGCTCACCACTCACGCAGAGCACAGATACGCAGTATTTT.

This clonotype was observed a few times. J is TRBJ1-1 and V is TRBV27; the match to TRBD1 covers 8 bases. The CDR3 is 17 residues long. Germline V gene sequence: CDR1 MNHEY, CDR2 SMNVEV (reference sequence). V lost 5 bases to trimming and J lost 0 bases; unmatched junction nucleotides: 11. For the CDR3, the DNA is TGTGCCAGCAGTATCCGGTACAGGGGGTCTATGAACACTGAAGCTTTCTTT. Amino acid sequence: CASSIRYRGSMNTEAFF.

V and J are TRBV7-6 and TRBJ2-7, with D perhaps TRBD2 (5 bases). Trimming took off 5 bases at V and 9 bases at J, with 17 bases between the two ends. Germline V CDR1 and CDR2: SGHVS, FNYEAQ. This CDR3 spans 13 amino acids. CDR3 sequence (DNA): TGTGCCAGCAGCCAGCCGGACTTTATAGGGCAGTACTTC. Residues: CASSQPDFIGQYF.

The chain joins TRBV27 to TRBJ2-1, with 7 bases identical to TRBD2. The V gene end was trimmed by 0 bases and the J gene end by 3 bases; junction bases not matched to a gene: 5. Germline CDR1 MNHEY, CDR2 SMNVEV (reference sequence). The CDR3 consists of 16 residues. CDR3: CASSLSEASGYNEQFF. The DNA of the CDR3 is TGTGCCAGCAGTTTATCCGAGGCTAGCGGCTACAATGAGCAGTTCTTC.

The CDR3 is CASSLLAGGTGELFF. CDR3 bases: TGTGCCAGCAGTTTACTAGCGGGAGGGACCGGGGAGCTGTTTTTT. The chain has TRBV27 and TRBJ2-2; 12 bases agree with TRBD2. The V segment lost 2 bases and the J segment 5 bases; nucleotides outside the gene matches: 0. The CDR3 has 15 amino acids. CDR1 MNHEY and CDR2 SMNVEV come from the germline V gene (reference sequence).

This clonotype occurred a few times. The chain uses TRBV6-5 and TRBJ2-1; TRBD1 matches 10 bases. Germline CDR1 reads MNHEY; CDR2 reads SVGAGI. The CDR3 has 15 residues. The V gene end was trimmed by 6 bases and the J gene end by 7 bases; junction bases not matched to a gene: 9. CDR3 sequence reads: CASRPGTGDRNEQFF. CDR3 DNA sequence: TGTGCCAGCAGGCCCGGGACAGGGGATAGGAATGAGCAGTTCTTC.

In its sample, this clonotype was seen a few times. The chain recombines TRBV28 with TRBJ2-7; 9 bases match TRBD1. This CDR3 comprises 15 residues. Germline V gene lookup returns CDR1 MDHEN and CDR2 SYDVKM. With 3 bases clipped from V and 5 bases from J, the junction kept 8 bases outside the gene matches. DNA of the CDR3: TGTGCCAGCAGTTTTTTCGGGACAGGGTTTCACGAGCAGTACTTC. Protein sequence: CASSFFGTGFHEQYF.

This clonotype came up a few times. V and J are TRBV20-1 and TRBJ2-2; D uncertain. Between the trimmed V and J ends, which lost 1 base and 0 bases, there was a span of 9 bases. The CDR3 length is 15 residues. From germline, CDR1 is DFQATT and CDR2 SNEGSKA (reference sequence). CDR3 loop: CSARVGSANTGELFF. In DNA form, the CDR3 reads TGCAGTGCTAGAGTGGGGTCCGCGAACACCGGGGAGCTGTTTTTT.

This chain connects TRBV9 to TRBJ1-2, with D hard to call. Germline V gives CDR1 SGDLS, CDR2 YYNGEE. This CDR3 region has 13 residues. V dropped 3 bases and J dropped 4 bases, with 10 bases sitting between them. The CDR3 reads CASSGGVPYGYTF. In DNA, the CDR3 is TGTGCCAGCAGCGGTGGAGTTCCCTATGGCTACACCTTC.

This clonotype was seen only a few times. This sequence joins TRBV11-3 and TRBJ2-1; D is perhaps TRBD1 or TRBD2 (6 bases each). V was shortened by 5 bases and J by 7 bases, with 12 bases between the two germline ends. From germline, CDR1 is SGHNT and CDR2 YENEEA. CDR3 length equals 13 residues. The CDR3 reads CASSATGGNEQFF. The CDR3 DNA follows: TGTGCCAGCAGCGCGACAGGAGGGAATGAGCAGTTCTTC. The full variable domain, rest sourced from reference TRBV11-3 and TRBJ2-1, is EAGVVQSPRYKIIEKKQPVAFWCNPISGHNTLYWYLQNLGQGPELLIRYENEEAVDDSQLPKDRFSAERLKGVDSTLKIQPAELGDSAVYLCASSATGGNEQFFGPGTRLTVL.

This clonotype was counted between two and nine times. The chain carries TRBV28 and TRBJ1-5; no reliable D call. The CDR3 sequence is 14 residues long. V was shortened by 3 bases and J by 6 bases, with 12 bases between the two germline ends. Germline CDR1 is MDHEN and CDR2 is SYDVKM. CDR3 sequence: CASSFVGLGQPQHF. The DNA of the CDR3 is TGTGCCAGCAGTTTTGTGGGTCTTGGTCAGCCCCAGCATTTT.

A few counts support this clonotype. The chain recombines TRBV24-1 with TRBJ2-1, with TRBD1 matching over 9 bases. V dropped 2 bases and J dropped 9; count of bases not matched to a gene: 7. Looked up from germline, CDR1 is KGHDR and CDR2 is SFDVKD. This CDR3 has 15 amino acids. CDR3: CATSDSTGTGIEQFF. The DNA for the CDR3 is TGTGCCACCAGTGATTCAACCGGGACAGGGATTGAGCAGTTCTTC.